The rows below give T cell receptor beta chains drawn from one sample of a study of cytotoxic CD8 clonotypes in ibrutinib-treated CLL. TCRdb's table, derived via immunoSEQ multiplex PCR, lists solely in-frame clones and lacks some. The data show about 140,000 clones, 80% seen once. This specimen was PBMCs, taken after 36 months of ibrutinib treatment. The receptors derive from a human donor with chronic lymphocytic leukemia. Both conserved end residues are part of each CDR3. A D gene is named only where the DNA matches it firmly. Only part of the rows carry a size: once, few, many, or a class if the clone is expanded.

>once|TRBV13|TRBJ2-5|15|TRBD1
CASSLGTGESETQYF
TGTGCCAGCAGCTTAGGGACAGGGGAATCAGAGACCCAGTACTTC
>.|TRBV4-1|TRBJ2-2|15|.
CASSLYHRNTGELFF
TGCGCCAGCAGCCTCTATCACAGGAACACCGGGGAGCTGTTTTTT
>.|TRBV27|TRBJ1-2|15|.
CASAIPGHPNYGYTF
TGTGCCAGCGCCATACCGGGACATCCGAACTATGGCTACACCTTC
>once|TRBV5-6|TRBJ2-7|16|.
CASSWRSQLISYEQYF
TGTGCCAGCAGCTGGAGATCCCAGCTAATCTCCTACGAGCAGTACTTC
>.|TRBV27|TRBJ2-7|15|TRBD2
CASSAPGLALYEQYF
TGTGCCAGCAGTGCCCCGGGACTAGCGCTCTACGAGCAGTACTTC
>.|TRBV5-3|TRBJ1-1|15|.
CARSLEAGEGTEAFF
TGTGCCAGAAGCTTGGAGGCAGGGGAGGGCACTGAAGCTTTCTTT
>.|TRBV7-8|TRBJ1-1|16|.
CASSLTQFRGSTEAFF
TGTGCCAGCAGCCTAACCCAGTTCAGGGGAAGTACTGAAGCTTTCTTT
>few|TRBV5-1|TRBJ1-6|15|.
CASSLVPVFDSPLHF
TGCGCCAGCAGCTTGGTTCCAGTGTTTGATTCACCCCTCCACTTT
>.|TRBV5-6|TRBJ2-2|14|.
CASSRDWAGGELFF
TGTGCCAGCAGCAGGGATTGGGCGGGTGGGGAGCTGTTTTTT
>.|TRBV11-3|TRBJ2-1|16|.
CASSLGSLAEGDEQFF
TGTGCCAGCAGCTTAGGGTCCCTAGCGGAGGGGGATGAGCAGTTCTTC
>once|TRBV6-1|TRBJ2-5|15|.
CASSEDPGSQETQYF
TGTGCCAGCAGTGAAGACCCCGGCAGCCAAGAGACCCAGTACTTC
>once|TRBV2|TRBJ1-1|10|.
CASRRTEAFF
TGTGCCAGCAGACGGACTGAAGCTTTCTTT
>.|TRBV5-6|TRBJ2-6|14|.
CASSLVSGANVLTF
TGTGCCAGCAGCTTGGTCTCCGGGGCCAACGTCCTGACTTTC
>.|TRBV19|TRBJ1-1|13|.
CASSMVGVSEAFF
TGTGCCAGTAGTATGGTTGGGGTGTCCGAAGCTTTCTTT
>.|TRBV13|TRBJ2-7|15|TRBD1
CASSDRGHGHYEQYF
TGTGCCAGCAGCGACAGGGGTCATGGCCACTACGAGCAGTACTTC
>.|TRBV6-1|TRBJ1-2|14|.
CASSIQGSNYGYTF
TGTGCCAGCAGCATACAGGGATCCAACTATGGCTACACCTTC
>few|TRBV7-8|TRBJ1-6|17|.
CASSLVGGSSYNSPLHF
TGTGCCAGCAGCTTAGTTGGGGGGAGCTCCTATAATTCACCCCTCCACTTT
>.|TRBV7-8|TRBJ2-7|12|.
CASSPRGYEQYF
TGTGCCAGCAGCCCGCGGGGTTACGAGCAGTACTTC
>.|TRBV11-2|TRBJ1-1|13|.
CASSSSRDTEAFF
TGTGCCAGCAGCTCTTCCCGGGACACTGAAGCTTTCTTT
>few|TRBV5-1|TRBJ1-4|14|.
CASSLRGVNEKLFF
TGCGCCAGCAGCTTAAGGGGTGTAAATGAAAAACTGTTTTTT
>.|TRBV2|TRBJ1-1|15|.
CATYFWVNGNTEAFF
TGTGCCACCTATTTTTGGGTAAATGGGAACACTGAAGCTTTCTTT
>.|TRBV6-5|TRBJ1-2|14|.
CASSTSQGNYGYTF
TGTGCCAGCAGTACCAGTCAGGGGAACTATGGCTACACCTTC
>.|TRBV18|TRBJ2-7|14|TRBD1
CASSPIGTVFEQYF
TGTGCCAGCTCACCTATCGGGACAGTATTCGAGCAGTACTTC
>.|TRBV6-6|TRBJ2-7|11|.
CASSYSGEQYF
TGTGCCAGCAGTTACTCGGGCGAGCAGTACTTC
>.|TRBV29-1|TRBJ1-2|13|TRBD1
CSVDRDRENGYTF
TGCAGCGTTGACAGGGACAGGGAAAATGGCTACACCTTC
>few|TRBV7-3|TRBJ2-1|15|TRBD2
CASSQLAGEINEQFF
TGTGCCAGCAGCCAACTAGCGGGAGAAATCAATGAGCAGTTCTTC
>.|TRBV5-4|TRBJ2-2|14|.
CASSLLPNTGELFF
TGTGCCAGCAGCTTATTACCCAACACCGGGGAGCTGTTTTTT
>.|TRBV2|TRBJ2-1|14|.
CASSLGSSYNEQFF
TGTGCCAGCAGCCTCGGGAGCTCCTACAATGAGCAGTTCTTC
>.|TRBV19|TRBJ2-2|14|.
CASSWRENTGELFF
TGTGCCAGTAGTTGGCGGGAGAACACCGGGGAGCTGTTTTTT
>.|TRBV21-1|TRBJ1-5|18|.
CASSKVPVGRRIQSTQHF
TGTGCCAGCAGCAAAGTGCCCGTCGGACGGAGGATCCAATCAACCCAGCATTTT
>.|TRBV19|TRBJ2-2|13|.
CASSPRGTGELFF
TGTGCCAGCTCTCCCCGGGGCACCGGGGAGCTGTTTTTT
>.|TRBV5-1|TRBJ2-2|14|.
CASSARDNTGELFF
TGCGCCAGCAGCGCACGGGATAACACCGGGGAGCTGTTTTTT
>.|TRBV7-9|TRBJ2-3|16|TRBD2
CASSSAPAGVSDTQYF
TGTGCCAGCAGTTCCGCTCCAGCGGGAGTTTCAGATACGCAGTATTTT
>.|TRBV30|TRBJ1-4|15|.
CAWRALPGSGEKLFF
TGTGCCTGGAGAGCCCTTCCCGGGTCGGGGGAAAAACTGTTTTTT
>.|TRBV9|TRBJ2-1|13|.
CASSVGTGDEQFF
TGTGCCAGCAGCGTAGGAACGGGCGATGAGCAGTTCTTC
>few|TRBV2|TRBJ2-5|11|.
CASSYDRTQYF
TGTGCCAGCAGCTATGACCGGACCCAGTACTTC
>.|TRBV27|TRBJ2-7|15|TRBD1
CASSLSGTGTYEQYF
TGTGCCAGCAGTTTAAGTGGGACAGGGACCTACGAGCAGTACTTC
>.|TRBV27|TRBJ1-2|15|TRBD1
CASSFGGPGGVGYTF
TGTGCCAGCAGTTTTGGGGGGCCAGGGGGCGTTGGCTACACCTTC
>.|TRBV4-1|TRBJ1-2|13|.
CASSQGENYGYTF
TGCGCCAGCAGCCAAGGAGAGAACTATGGCTACACCTTC
>few|TRBV27|TRBJ2-1|13|TRBD2
CASRSGVSNEQFF
TGTGCCAGCAGGAGCGGGGTGAGCAATGAGCAGTTCTTC
>many|TRBV7-7|TRBJ1-1|13|.
CASSLALNTEAFF
TGTGCCAGCAGCTTAGCGCTGAACACTGAAGCTTTCTTT
>few|TRBV4-2|TRBJ2-3|17|.
CASSEELGWASTDTQYF
TGTGCCAGCAGCGAAGAACTGGGATGGGCTAGCACAGATACGCAGTATTTT
>few|TRBV23-1|TRBJ1-1|18|.
CASSHGAREVLVNTEAFF
TGCGCCAGCAGTCACGGGGCGAGGGAAGTCTTAGTCAACACTGAAGCTTTCTTT
>.|TRBV2|TRBJ2-5|12|.
CASTLDYSSQYF
TGTGCCAGCACTCTGGACTATTCTTCCCAGTACTTC
>.|TRBV5-1|TRBJ2-5|15|.
CASSLALTGQETQYF
TGCGCCAGCAGCTTGGCCTTGACAGGTCAAGAGACCCAGTACTTC
>.|TRBV6-1|TRBJ1-6|14|.
CAGQGVSGNSPLHF
TGTGCCGGACAAGGAGTTTCGGGTAATTCACCCCTCCACTTT
>.|TRBV6-1|TRBJ2-1|15|.
CASSPGHRSYNEQFF
TGTGCCAGCTCGCCGGGACATAGATCCTACAATGAGCAGTTCTTC
>.|TRBV5-4|TRBJ1-1|14|.
CASSLVQPNTEAFF
TGTGCCAGCAGCTTGGTACAACCGAACACTGAAGCTTTCTTT
>.|TRBV10-2|TRBJ1-3|15|TRBD1
CASSESGTGTYTIYF
TGCGCCAGCAGTGAGTCCGGGACAGGGACATACACCATATATTTT
>.|TRBV19|TRBJ2-1|16|.
CASSIDPGGTYNEQFF
TGTGCCAGTAGTATAGATCCGGGCGGGACCTACAATGAGCAGTTCTTC
>few|TRBV30|TRBJ1-2|12|.
CAWGTDNYGYTF
TGTGCCTGGGGCACCGATAACTATGGCTACACCTTC
>few|TRBV28|TRBJ1-2|13|.
CASSQTRDYGYTF
TGTGCCAGCAGTCAAACTCGCGACTATGGCTACACCTTC
>.|TRBV18|TRBJ1-2|14|TRBD1
CASSPGTGPYGYTF
TGTGCCAGCTCACCAGGGACAGGCCCCTATGGCTACACCTTC